These 17 T cell receptor beta chains originate from one sample sequenced in a study of blood T cell repertoires in COVID-19. This table comes from immunoSEQ multiplex PCR, and its TCRdb copy is limited to in-frame clones, with some not included. The sample has 200,000 to 250,000 clones, 86% seen once. The material sequenced was peripheral blood. These receptor sequences come from a woman aged 50 to 60 with COVID-19, enrolled during active disease.

This clone was picked up one time. Other DNA sequences from this sample encode an identical CDR3 as well. This chain joins TRBV12-3 or TRBV12-4 and TRBJ1-2; D is perhaps TRBD1 (6 bases). CDR3 size: 13 residues. The V end was cut by 6 bases, the J end by 2 bases, with 10 bases between. Here the CDR3 DNA reads TGTGCCAGCAGCCGAGACAGGAACTATGGCTACACCTTC. This encodes CASSRDRNYGYTF.

The count of this clone is one. This rearrangement joins TRBV21-1 to TRBJ1-3. TRBV21-1 is shown as a pseudogene. This CDR3 region has 16 residues. The CDR3 DNA follows: TGTGCCAGCAGCAAATATGACTTAGCCCCTGGAAACACCATATATTTT. Translation gives CASSKYDLAPGNTIYF.

V gene TRBV5-1 combines with J gene TRBJ2-2; D call uncertain. Germline V gene sequence: CDR1 SGHRS, CDR2 YFSETQ. V was cut by 0 bases and J by 7 bases, with 16 bases left in between. CDR3 length equals 16 residues. The CDR3 coding sequence is TGCGCCAGCAGCTTGGTTGTTGGGTTGCGGATCGGGGAGCTGTTTTTT. As protein: CASSLVVGLRIGELFF.

The gene calls are TRBV7-2 and TRBJ2-4, with TRBD2 matching 9 bases. V trimming: 0 bases; J trimming: 0 bases; junction bases outside the gene matches: 9. The V gene's germline CDR1 is SGHTA and CDR2 FQGNSA. The CDR3 contains 19 residues. Here the CDR3 reads CASSLASGGLVGAKNIQYF. For the CDR3, the DNA is TGTGCCAGCAGCTTAGCTAGCGGGGGCTTGGTAGGAGCCAAAAACATTCAGTACTTC.

CDR3 region: CAAGAGGSETQYF. CDR3 bases: TGTGCCGCGGGGGCAGGGGGCTCAGAGACCCAGTACTTC. The chain employs TRBV24-1 and TRBJ2-5; D is possibly TRBD1 (8 bases). V lost 12 bases, J lost 4 bases, and 17 bases lay in between. Germline loops: CDR1 KGHDR, CDR2 SFDVKD. This CDR3 is 13 amino acids long.

The chain combines TRBV14 with TRBJ2-5; 8 nucleotides match TRBD1. Trimming cost V 4 bases and J 4 bases; bases outside gene matches: 8. The CDR3 spans 15 residues. CDR1 and CDR2 from the germline V gene are SGHDN and FVKESK. CDR3 protein: CASSLQTGALETQYF. Written as DNA, the CDR3 is TGTGCCAGCAGCCTACAGACAGGGGCCCTAGAGACCCAGTACTTC.

DNA of the CDR3: TGTGCCAGCAGCGTGAGCGGGGGGTACGAGGAGACCCAGTACTTC. Protein product: CASSVSGGYEETQYF. The chain has TRBV9 and TRBJ2-5, with 9 bases identical to TRBD2. CDR3 length: 15 amino acids. V lost 2 bases to trimming and J lost 5 bases; unmatched junction nucleotides: 7. Germline V gene data show CDR1 as SGDLS and CDR2 as YYNGEE. The variable domain in full, completed from reference TRBV9 and TRBJ2-5, reads DSGVTQTPKHLITATGQRVTLRCSPRSGDLSVYWYQQSLDQGLQFLIQYYNGEERAKGNILERFSAQQFPDLHSELNLSSLELGDSALYFCASSVSGGYEETQYFGPGTRLLVL.

The genes are TRBV11-2 and TRBJ1-4; 7 bases are shared with TRBD1. This CDR3 contains 14 residues. Looked up from germline, CDR1 is SGHAT and CDR2 is FQNNGV. V shed 2 bases, J shed 12 bases, and the junction held 9 bases outside the gene matches. The CDR3 region has the DNA TGTGCCAGCAGCTTATATCCCCTCCAGGGGGAACTGTTTTTT. Translating it yields CASSLYPLQGELFF. Supplemented by reference TRBV11-2 and TRBJ1-4, the full variable domain reads EAGVAQSPRYKIIEKRQSVAFWCNPISGHATLYWYQQILGQGPKLLIQFQNNGVVDDSQLPKDRFSAERLKGVDSTLKIQPAKLEDSAVYLCASSLYPLQGELFFGSGTQLSVL.

CDR3 nucleotide sequence: TGTGCCGGGCCCCACATTAATCTAGCGGGGTGCCCAAGTCCTAGCACAGATACGCAGTATTTT. Translation gives CAGPHINLAGCPSPSTDTQYF. The rearrangement joins TRBV14 to TRBJ2-3; 9 bases line up with TRBD2. Germline V gives CDR1 SGHDN, CDR2 FVKESK. The CDR3 is 21 amino acids. The J segment lost 0 bases and the V segment lost 11 bases, leaving 27 bases of the junction unmatched.

A remark on this clone: Distinct nucleotide sequences in the sample also encode this CDR3. The chain employs TRBV5-1 and TRBJ1-1; the match to TRBD1 covers 11 bases. The germline V gene has CDR1 SGHRS and CDR2 YFSETQ. J was trimmed by 4 bases and V by 3 bases; bases with no gene match: 2. This CDR3 is built from 14 residues. CDR3 loop: CASSSGTGGTEAFF. CDR3 in DNA: TGCGCCAGCAGCTCTGGGACAGGGGGCACTGAAGCTTTCTTT.

V usage is TRBV20-1 and J usage is TRBJ1-6, with D uncertain. The CDR3 runs 11 residues. V was cut by 7 bases and J by 11 bases, with 12 bases left in between. Germline CDR1 and CDR2: DFQATT and SNEGSKA (reference sequence). CDR3 nucleotide sequence: TGCAGTGTCCGGGATTTGACACCCCTCCACTTT. Its translation: CSVRDLTPLHF.

This clone was observed once. This chain joins TRBV19 and TRBJ1-6; perhaps TRBD1 as D (6 bases). The germline V and J ends were trimmed by 3 bases and 10 bases, with 10 bases remaining between them. This CDR3 spans 13 amino acids. Germline CDR1 and CDR2: LNHDA and SQIVND (reference sequence). The CDR3 nucleotides are TGTGCCAGTAGTATGGCAGGGGACTCACCCCTCCACTTT. Translating gives CASSMAGDSPLHF.

The chain joins TRBV30 to TRBJ2-2; 8 bases line up with TRBD1. Germline CDR1 GTSNPN, CDR2 SVGIG (reference sequence). This CDR3 has 13 amino acids. The junction had 2 bases not matched to a gene; V was cut back by 5 bases and J by 3 bases. CDR3 nucleotide sequence: TGTGCCTGGGACAGGGGCCACACCGGGGAGCTGTTTTTT. It is translated as CAWDRGHTGELFF. The entire variable domain, with the rest obtained from reference TRBV30 and TRBJ2-2, is as follows: SQTIHQWPATLVQPVGSPLSLECTVEGTSNPNLYWYRQAAGRGLQLLFYSVGIGQISSEVPQNLSASRPQDRQFILSSKKLLLSDSGFYLCAWDRGHTGELFFGEGSRLTVL.

CDR3 sequence: CAILSGRKSNTGELFF. CDR3 in DNA: TGTGCCATCCTATCGGGGAGAAAATCGAACACCGGGGAGCTGTTTTTT. The chain carries TRBV10-3 and TRBJ2-2; D perhaps matches TRBD2 (5 bases). The CDR3 has 16 amino acids. Germline CDR1 reads ENHRY; CDR2 reads SYGVKD. The ends were cut back, 8 bases at V and 0 bases at J, with 16 bases in the middle.

The gene calls are TRBV15 and TRBJ2-1; 7 bases fit TRBD1. Trimming removed 2 bases from V and 6 bases from J; junction bases left unmatched: 7. This CDR3 is built from 15 residues. Germline assignment: CDR1 LNHNV and CDR2 YYDKDF (reference sequence). The CDR3 DNA reads as TGTGCCACCAGCAGATTCGGACAGGTTCTCAATGAGCAGTTCTTC. Protein: CATSRFGQVLNEQFF.

This chain uses TRBV5-1 with TRBJ1-2; D unclear. CDR3 size: 14 residues. V was shortened by 0 bases and J by 3 bases, with 9 bases between the two germline ends. Germline-derived CDR1 and CDR2 are SGHRS and YFSETQ. This chain's CDR3 is CASSLAMADYGYTF. In nucleotides, the CDR3 is TGCGCCAGCAGCTTGGCCATGGCAGACTATGGCTACACCTTC.

This sequence joins TRBV7-2 and TRBJ1-5; D uncertain. Looked up from germline, CDR1 is SGHTA and CDR2 is FQGNSA. The length of the CDR3 is 15 residues. Trimming removed 2 bases at V and 0 bases at J, with 8 bases between. Here the CDR3 reads CASSLTKNSNQPQHF. CDR3 nucleotide sequence: TGTGCCAGCAGCTTAACTAAGAATAGCAATCAGCCCCAGCATTTT. Based on the CDR3 plus reference TRBV7-2 and TRBJ1-5, the full variable domain is GAGVSQSPSNKVTEKGKDVELRCDPISGHTALYWYRQSLGQGLEFLIYFQGNSAPDKSGLPSDRFSAERTGGSVSTLTIQRTQQEDSAVYLCASSLTKNSNQPQHFGDGTRLSIL.